Presented here are 10 T cell receptor beta chains from one specimen sequenced in a study of T cell changes during pregnancy in multiple sclerosis. Assay used: immunoSEQ multiplex PCR; TCRdb lists only in-frame clones, some missing. In the table there are about 40,000 clones, roughly 94% of which are singletons. The sequences come from peripheral blood, collected in the third trimester of pregnancy. These receptors originate from a female donor with multiple sclerosis, enrolled in a pregnancy study.

The V gene is TRBV20-1, the J gene TRBJ2-5; no definite D call. V lost 4 bases and J lost 5, with 8 bases in between. CDR1 and CDR2 (germline): DFQATT, SNEGSKA (reference sequence). The CDR3 contains 11 residues. CDR3 bases: TGCAGTGCTATTGCGTTTGAGACCCAGTACTTC. This codes for CSAIAFETQYF.

The genes are TRBV30 and TRBJ2-5; D is perhaps TRBD1 (6 bases). The CDR3 spans 14 residues. CDR1 and CDR2 from the germline V gene are GTSNPN and SVGIG (reference sequence). Trimming took 2 bases from V and 2 from J, leaving 12 bases between them. The CDR3 DNA reads as TGTGCCTGGAGTCAGGGGCGAAGACAAGAGACCCAGTACTTC. Its protein product is CAWSQGRRQETQYF.

This chain uses TRBV10-3 with TRBJ2-5, with 9 positions matching TRBD1. The trim removed 4 bases at V and 5 bases at J, leaving 5 bases unmatched. The CDR3 extends over 14 amino acids. Per germline, CDR1 ENHRY and CDR2 SYGVKD. CDR3 DNA: TGTGCCATCAGTGGGACAGGGGTGTTGGAGACCCAGTACTTC. Protein: CAISGTGVLETQYF.

The chain combines TRBV19 with TRBJ1-6, with TRBD1 matching 8 bases. Per germline, CDR1 LNHDA and CDR2 SQIVND (reference sequence). Unmatched junction bases numbered 8, after V lost 4 bases and J lost 0 bases. The CDR3 contains 18 residues. This chain's CDR3 is CASSTWTGPSSYNSPLHF. The CDR3 nucleotides are TGTGCCAGTAGTACCTGGACAGGGCCGTCCTCCTATAATTCACCCCTCCACTTT. Combining the CDR3 with reference TRBV19 and TRBJ1-6 gives the whole variable domain DGGITQSPKYLFRKEGQNVTLSCEQNLNHDAMYWYRQDPGQGLRLIYYSQIVNDFQKGDIAEGYSVSREKKESFPLTVTSAQKNPTAFYLCASSTWTGPSSYNSPLHFGNGTRLTVT.

V and J are TRBV2 and TRBJ2-3; 8 bases line up with TRBD2. Trimming cost V 4 bases and J 0 bases; bases outside gene matches: 3. CDR3 length equals 15 residues. CDR1 is SNHLY and CDR2 is FYNNEI in the germline V gene. CDR3 nucleotides: TGTGCCAGCAGTGCCCCTAGCGGGAGCACAGATACGCAGTATTTT. It yields the protein CASSAPSGSTDTQYF. Based on the CDR3 plus reference TRBV2 and TRBJ2-3, the full variable domain is EPEVTQTPSHQVTQMGQEVILRCVPISNHLYFYWYRQILGQKVEFLVSFYNNEISEKSEIFDDQFSVERPDGSNFTLKIRSTKLEDSAMYFCASSAPSGSTDTQYFGPGTRLTVL.

This chain's CDR3 is CASSVPGQGTNTEAFF. The CDR3 DNA sequence: TGCGCCAGCAGTGTCCCGGGACAGGGAACGAACACTGAAGCTTTCTTT. The chain joins TRBV10-1 to TRBJ1-1; 9 bases match TRBD1. Trimming removed 4 bases from V and 1 base from J; junction bases left unmatched: 7. Germline CDR1 reads WNHNN; CDR2 reads SYGVQD (reference sequence). CDR3 size: 16 residues.

This chain links TRBV5-6 with TRBJ1-6; 7 bases fit TRBD1. Germline-derived CDR1 and CDR2 are SGHDT and YYEEEE. This CDR3 region has 17 residues. Trimming cost V 0 bases and J 9 bases; bases outside gene matches: 12. CDR3 region: CASSLESGQGVTSPLHF. CDR3 bases: TGTGCCAGCAGCTTGGAATCCGGGCAGGGGGTGACTTCACCCCTCCACTTT.

This clone was seen a single time. The rearrangement joins TRBV7-2 to TRBJ2-7; TRBD2 matches 13 bases. V trimming: 5 bases; J trimming: 3 bases; junction bases outside the gene matches: 4. Germline V gene sequence: CDR1 SGHTA, CDR2 FQGNSA. This CDR3 comprises 15 residues. CDR3 in amino acids: CASSTRTSGGYEQYF. In nucleotides, the CDR3 is TGTGCCAGCAGCACTAGGACTAGCGGGGGCTACGAGCAGTACTTC.

The CDR3 sequence: CAWARLAGTYNEQFF. The CDR3, as DNA: TGTGCCTGGGCGCGACTAGCGGGAACCTACAATGAGCAGTTCTTC. This chain joins TRBV30 and TRBJ2-1; 11 bases map to TRBD2. Per germline, CDR1 GTSNPN and CDR2 SVGIG (reference sequence). This CDR3 has 15 residues. The trim removed 5 bases at V and 2 bases at J, leaving 5 bases unmatched.

This chain uses TRBV7-9 with TRBJ1-2; D uncertain. The germline V and J ends were trimmed by 3 bases and 1 base, with 6 bases remaining between them. CDR1 SEHNR and CDR2 FQNEAQ come from the germline V gene (reference sequence). The CDR3 has 13 amino acids. CDR3: CASSFSLNYGYTF. CDR3 nucleotide sequence: TGTGCCAGCAGCTTCTCCCTTAACTATGGCTACACCTTC. Filled out from reference TRBV7-9 and TRBJ1-2, the complete variable domain reads DTGVSQNPRHKITKRGQNVTFRCDPISEHNRLYWYRQTLGQGPEFLTYFQNEAQLEKSRLLSDRFSAERPKGSFSTLEIQRTEQGDSAMYLCASSFSLNYGYTFGSGTRLTVV.